Given below is one T cell receptor beta chain in context. The data were obtained in a study of blood T cell repertoires in COVID-19. Between the trimmed V and J ends, which lost 8 bases and 5 bases, there was a span of 15 bases. CDR3 length: 13 residues. Under the authors' procedure: It was from reference gene primer amplification that nucleated cell counts were estimated. The data were produced by immunoSEQ multiplex PCR, yet TCRdb's version contains in-frame clones alone and is incomplete. D and trimming were read from the DNA, whereas the V and J calls and clone size are those reported in that table. This sample yields tens of thousands of clones, of which approximately 80% are seen a single time; 10% belongs to the top ten.

The sample was peripheral blood. The receptor was derived from a man aged 30 to 45 with COVID-19, enrolled during active disease. The chain joins TRBV12-3 or TRBV12-4 to TRBJ1-1, with D hard to call. The CDR3 protein is CASVFSIETEAFF. In DNA, the CDR3 is TGTGCCAGCGTATTCTCTATAGAGACTGAAGCTTTCTTT.